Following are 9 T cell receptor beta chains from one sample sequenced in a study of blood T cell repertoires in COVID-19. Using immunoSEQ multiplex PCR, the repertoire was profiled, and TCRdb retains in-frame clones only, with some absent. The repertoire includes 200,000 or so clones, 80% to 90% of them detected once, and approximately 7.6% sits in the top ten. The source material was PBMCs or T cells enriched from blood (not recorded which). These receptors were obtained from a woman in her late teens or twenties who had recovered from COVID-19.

The CDR3 region has the DNA TGTGCCAGTAGCCTAGGCCTCACAACAACTAATGAAAAACTGTTTTTT. Amino acids: CASSLGLTTTNEKLFF. The rearrangement joins TRBV19 to TRBJ1-4; D is undetermined. In germline, CDR1 is LNHDA, CDR2 SQIVND (reference sequence). The CDR3 totals 16 residues. The germline V and J ends were trimmed by 6 bases and 0 bases, with 14 bases remaining between them.

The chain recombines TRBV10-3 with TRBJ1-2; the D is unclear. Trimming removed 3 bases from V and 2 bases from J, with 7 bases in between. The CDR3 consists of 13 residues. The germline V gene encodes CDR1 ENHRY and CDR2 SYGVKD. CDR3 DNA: TGTGCCATCAGTGATACGCAGAACTATGGCTACACCTTC. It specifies CAISDTQNYGYTF.

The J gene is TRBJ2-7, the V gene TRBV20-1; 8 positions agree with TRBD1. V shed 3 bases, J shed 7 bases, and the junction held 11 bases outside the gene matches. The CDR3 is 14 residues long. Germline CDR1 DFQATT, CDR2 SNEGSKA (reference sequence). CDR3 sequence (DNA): TGCAGTGCTAGTCTATACAGGGGGGTTAGAGAGCAGTACTTC. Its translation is CSASLYRGVREQYF.

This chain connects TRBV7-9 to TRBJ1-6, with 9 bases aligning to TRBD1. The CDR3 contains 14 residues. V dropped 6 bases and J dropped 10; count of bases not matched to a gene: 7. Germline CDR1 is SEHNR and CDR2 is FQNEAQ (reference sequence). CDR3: CASRPGQGNSPLHF. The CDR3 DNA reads TGTGCCAGCAGACCGGGACAGGGCAACTCACCCCTCCACTTT.

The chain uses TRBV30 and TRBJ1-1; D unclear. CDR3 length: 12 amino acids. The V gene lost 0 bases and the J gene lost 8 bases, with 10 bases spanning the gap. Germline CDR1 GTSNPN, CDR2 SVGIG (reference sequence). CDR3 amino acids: CAWSVLWREAFF. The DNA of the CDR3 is TGTGCCTGGAGTGTACTGTGGAGGGAAGCTTTCTTT. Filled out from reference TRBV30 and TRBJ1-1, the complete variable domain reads SQTIHQWPATLVQPVGSPLSLECTVEGTSNPNLYWYRQAAGRGLQLLFYSVGIGQISSEVPQNLSASRPQDRQFILSSKKLLLSDSGFYLCAWSVLWREAFFGQGTRLTVV.

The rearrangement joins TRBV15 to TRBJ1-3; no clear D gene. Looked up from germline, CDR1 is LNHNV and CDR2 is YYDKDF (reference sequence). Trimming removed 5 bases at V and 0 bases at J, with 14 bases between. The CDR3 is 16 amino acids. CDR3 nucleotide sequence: TGTGCCACCAGCCGTCCGAGTTCCGTCTCTGGAAACACCATATATTTT. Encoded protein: CATSRPSSVSGNTIYF.

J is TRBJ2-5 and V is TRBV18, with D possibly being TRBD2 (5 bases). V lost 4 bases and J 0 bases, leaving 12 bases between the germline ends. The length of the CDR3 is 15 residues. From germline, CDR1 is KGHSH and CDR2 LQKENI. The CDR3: CASSLRSGNQETQYF. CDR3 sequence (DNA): TGTGCCAGCTCACTTCGATCCGGGAACCAAGAGACCCAGTACTTC.

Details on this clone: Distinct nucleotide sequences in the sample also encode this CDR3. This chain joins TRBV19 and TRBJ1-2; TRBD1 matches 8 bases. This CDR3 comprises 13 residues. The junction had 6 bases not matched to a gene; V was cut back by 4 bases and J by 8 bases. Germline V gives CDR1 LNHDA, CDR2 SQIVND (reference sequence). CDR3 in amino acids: CASSTGQGGGYTF. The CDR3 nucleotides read TGTGCCAGTAGTACCGGACAGGGCGGCGGCTACACCTTC.

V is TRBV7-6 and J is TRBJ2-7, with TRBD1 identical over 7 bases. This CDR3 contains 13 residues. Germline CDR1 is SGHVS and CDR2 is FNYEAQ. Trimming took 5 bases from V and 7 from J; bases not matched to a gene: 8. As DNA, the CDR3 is TGTGCCAGCAGCATGACAGGGTCTTGGGAGCAGTACTTC. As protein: CASSMTGSWEQYF.